Included here is one TCR beta chain sequence, with context. Germline V gives CDR1 LNHNV, CDR2 YYDKDF (reference sequence). The trim removed 0 bases at V and 3 bases at J, leaving 13 bases unmatched. This CDR3 has 18 amino acids. The record originates from a study of T cells after somatic rescue of genetic block. Using immunoSEQ multiplex PCR, the repertoire was profiled, and TCRdb retains in-frame clones only, with some absent. The sample gives approximately 71,000 clones, around 90% of which show up once; just under 3% is in the top ten. This clonotype was sampled from a man aged 35 to 55. The sequenced sample was peripheral blood mononuclear cells (PBMCs). This chain joins TRBV15 and TRBJ1-1, with 7 bases identical to TRBD1. The DNA for the CDR3 is TGTGCCACCAGCAGAGATCTCGAGAGGGGGCGACAGGACACTGAAGCTTTCTTT. Its translation is CATSRDLERGRQDTEAFF. The variable domain in full, completed from reference TRBV15 and TRBJ1-1, reads DAMVIQNPRYQVTQFGKPVTLSCSQTLNHNVMYWYQQKSSQAPKLLFHYYDKDFNNEADTPDNFQSRRPNTSFCFLDIRSPGLGDTAMYLCATSRDLERGRQDTEAFFGQGTRLTVV.